This TCR beta chain was identified in a study of blood T cells in healthy people across ages. V shed 5 bases and J shed 1 base, with 11 bases lying between them. Germline assignment: CDR1 SQVTM and CDR2 ANQGSEA. The CDR3 loop spans 13 amino acids. For the second PCR, which ran for about 6 to 11 cycles, a sample-barcoded 5' primer and a J-beta primer mix were used. TCRdb analysed the 5' RACE reads with MiXCR anew, one entry per CDR3 protein. The sample has 1.5 million to 2 million distinct CDR3 sequences, roughly 27% seen once. This clonotype has more than one count but fewer than ten. Its specificity is unknown. Findings and caveats of the study: The study found TCR beta diversity correlated strongly with naive T cell percentage.

This chain joins TRBV29-1 and TRBJ2-5; D unresolved. Material: blood. The receptor comes from a woman aged 30 to 39 in good health. The CDR3 here is CSVRRSSQETQYF. In DNA form, the CDR3 reads TGCAGCGTTCGCCGGAGCAGCCAAGAGACCCAGTACTTC.